The 25 T cell receptor beta chains presented below share a single source sample, sequenced in a study of shared clonotypes between healthy human individuals. Data came from immunoSEQ multiplex PCR; TCRdb stores just in-frame clones and leaves some out. This sample carries fewer than 1.6 million clones, approximately 98.5% of them seen once, and the ten largest clones take over 0.3%. The sample taken for sequencing was naive CD4+ T cells sorted from blood. As to subset: CD45RA+ positively selected. Receptor source: a man aged 25 to 45 in good health.

About this clone itself: One end of the junction is discordant with germline, which a read error may explain. V gene TRBV6-1 combines with J gene TRBJ2-7; 11 nucleotides match TRBD1. CDR1 and CDR2 from the germline V gene are MNHNS and SASEGT. The CDR3 runs to 15 residues. The DNA of the CDR3 is TGTGCCAGCAGCGAAGGACAGGGGGCAGTCTACGAGCAGTACTTC. It specifies CASSEGQGAVYEQYF.

V gene TRBV5-4 combines with J gene TRBJ2-5; 9 bases line up with TRBD1. This CDR3 comprises 16 residues. The germline V gene has CDR1 SGHNT and CDR2 YYREEE (reference sequence). The V gene end was trimmed by 2 bases and the J gene end by 2 bases; junction bases not matched to a gene: 7. CDR3 in DNA: TGTGCCAGCAGCTTAGGGGGACAGGGTTATCAAGAGACCCAGTACTTC. Protein sequence: CASSLGGQGYQETQYF.

V is TRBV28 and J is TRBJ2-6; no clear D. The CDR3 has 15 residues. V gave up 5 bases and J gave up 0 bases, with 8 bases separating them. Germline values: CDR1 MDHEN, CDR2 SYDVKM. In nucleotides, the CDR3 is TGTGCCAGCAGTAAATCCCCCTCTGGGGCCAACGTCCTGACTTTC. It codes for CASSKSPSGANVLTF.

The chain uses TRBV9 and TRBJ1-1; no clear D. Germline loops: CDR1 SGDLS, CDR2 YYNGEE. The CDR3 length is 14 residues. V was pared by 0 bases and J by 6 bases, with 12 bases between. The CDR3 DNA reads TGTGCCAGCAGCGTAGCGGCCTTGGATTCTGAAGCTTTCTTT. This gives the protein CASSVAALDSEAFF.

The chain is built from TRBV30 and TRBJ2-7; 9 bases agree with TRBD2. The CDR3 runs 15 residues. The junction had 12 bases not matched to a gene; V was cut back by 4 bases and J by 5 bases. Germline V gene lookup returns CDR1 GTSNPN and CDR2 SVGIG (reference sequence). The CDR3 is CAWIQPGLAPHEQYF. CDR3 coding DNA: TGTGCCTGGATCCAACCGGGACTAGCTCCCCACGAGCAGTACTTC.

This clone was seen a single time. The V and J genes are TRBV29-1 and TRBJ2-7; TRBD1 is a possible D gene (5 bases). V was shortened by 4 bases and J by 2 bases, with 9 bases between the two germline ends. CDR3 length: 12 amino acids. The germline V gene encodes CDR1 SQVTM and CDR2 ANQGSEA. As DNA, the CDR3 is TGCAGCGTTGCAGGGAAGCCCTACGAGCAGTACTTC. Translation: CSVAGKPYEQYF.

The chain has TRBV7-2 and TRBJ2-7; 7 bases map to TRBD2. Germline V gene sequence: CDR1 SGHTA, CDR2 FQGNSA. Trimming cost V 2 bases and J 2 bases; bases outside gene matches: 6. The CDR3 runs 15 residues. CDR3 region: CASSLYGGSAYEQYF. In DNA form, the CDR3 reads TGTGCCAGCAGCTTATACGGGGGGTCGGCCTACGAGCAGTACTTC.

The chain is built from TRBV7-8 and TRBJ1-4; no firm D call. V lost 1 base, J lost 8 bases, and 11 bases lay in between. The CDR3 length is 14 residues. Germline assignment: CDR1 SGHVS and CDR2 FQNEAQ. Here the CDR3 reads CASSLGVDEEKLFF. The CDR3 DNA is TGTGCCAGCAGCTTAGGGGTGGACGAAGAAAAACTGTTTTTT. The entire variable domain, with the rest obtained from reference TRBV7-8 and TRBJ1-4, is as follows: GAGVSQSPRYKVAKRGQDVALRCDPISGHVSLFWYQQALGQGPEFLTYFQNEAQLDKSGLPSDRFFAERPEGSVSTLKIQRTQQEDSAVYLCASSLGVDEEKLFFGSGTQLSVL.

This clone was seen a handful of times. This sample includes further DNA sequences coding for the same CDR3. V is TRBV5-4 and J is TRBJ2-3, with D possibly matching TRBD1 (6 bases). The CDR3 contains 14 residues. V lost 1 base and J 1 base, leaving 7 bases between the germline ends. Germline assignment: CDR1 SGHNT and CDR2 YYREEE (reference sequence). The CDR3, as DNA: TGTGCCAGCAGCTTGAAGGGGGGCACAGATACGCAGTATTTT. Translated: CASSLKGGTDTQYF.

The gene calls are TRBV13 and TRBJ1-1, with 10 bases aligning to TRBD1. CDR3 length equals 14 residues. V was pared by 6 bases and J by 11 bases, with 12 bases of the junction left unmatched. The germline V gene encodes CDR1 PRHDT and CDR2 FYEKMQ (reference sequence). As DNA, the CDR3 is TGTGCCAGCAGTTTAAGGACAGGGGGGTCTCGGGCTTTCTTT. Encoded protein: CASSLRTGGSRAFF.

The rearrangement uses TRBV15 and TRBJ1-1; D perhaps matches TRBD1 (6 bases). Germline V gene data show CDR1 as LNHNV and CDR2 as YYDKDF (reference sequence). V lost 3 bases, J lost 7 bases, and 12 bases lay in between. This CDR3 is built from 13 residues. CDR3 DNA sequence: TGTGCCACCAGCAGGATAACAGGGAATGAAGCTTTCTTT. It encodes CATSRITGNEAFF.

V is TRBV15 and J is TRBJ2-2; no firm D call. V lost 3 bases and J 6 bases, leaving 11 bases between the germline ends. Germline assignment: CDR1 LNHNV and CDR2 YYDKDF (reference sequence). There are 14 residues in the CDR3. CDR3 in amino acids: CATSSLGRAGELFF. As DNA, the CDR3 is TGTGCCACCAGCAGCCTAGGACGGGCCGGGGAGCTGTTTTTT.

The chain uses TRBV15 and TRBJ2-7, with 13 nucleotides matching TRBD2. This CDR3 comprises 15 residues. Germline-derived CDR1 and CDR2 are LNHNV and YYDKDF (reference sequence). J lost 2 bases, V lost 8 bases, and 6 bases had no gene match. CDR3 amino acids: CATGGLAGPAYEQYF. The DNA of the CDR3 is TGTGCCACCGGGGGACTAGCGGGACCAGCCTACGAGCAGTACTTC.

The rearrangement joins TRBV29-1 to TRBJ1-2; weak D call: TRBD1 (5 bases). The V end was cut by 6 bases, the J end by 4 bases, with 18 bases between. CDR3 length: 14 amino acids. CDR1 SQVTM and CDR2 ANQGSEA come from the germline V gene. The CDR3: CSVVMRDATYGYTF. CDR3 nucleotide sequence: TGCAGCGTCGTGATGAGGGACGCCACCTATGGCTACACCTTC.

The sample holds one count of this clone. The chain uses TRBV13 and TRBJ2-1; tentatively, D is TRBD2 (5 bases). The V end was cut by 1 base, the J end by 4 bases, with 11 bases between. The germline gives CDR1 PRHDT, CDR2 FYEKMQ (reference sequence). The CDR3 loop spans 15 amino acids. The DNA of the CDR3 is TGTGCCAGCAGCTTAGTCGGGGTAAGGTACAATGAGCAGTTCTTC. Its protein product is CASSLVGVRYNEQFF.

The table lists this clone with a count of one. V gene TRBV5-5 combines with J gene TRBJ2-1; tentative D call: TRBD2 (6 bases). V was pared by 3 bases and J by 5 bases, with 9 bases between. Germline V gene sequence: CDR1 SGHKS, CDR2 YYEKEE (reference sequence). This CDR3 is 13 amino acids long. The CDR3 is CASSYGLNNEQFF. The CDR3 coding sequence is TGTGCCAGCAGCTACGGACTAAACAATGAGCAGTTCTTC.

The V call is TRBV7-2, the J call TRBJ2-3; D is undetermined. Trimming took off 7 bases at V and 1 base at J, with 9 bases between the two ends. Germline V gene sequence: CDR1 SGHTA, CDR2 FQGNSA. The CDR3 consists of 13 residues. CDR3 protein: CASNNRGTDTQYF. The CDR3 bases are TGTGCCAGCAACAATAGAGGCACAGATACGCAGTATTTT.

This chain joins TRBV14 and TRBJ1-2; 7 bases are a match to TRBD1. V was clipped by 5 bases and J by 2 bases; unmatched bases: 8. The CDR3 runs 15 residues. Germline CDR1 is SGHDN and CDR2 is FVKESK. CDR3 sequence (DNA): TGTGCCAGCAGCAGAGGGGGCAGGGGGAACTATGGCTACACCTTC. Translation: CASSRGGRGNYGYTF.

As concerns this clone: The sample contains more than one DNA sequence encoding this CDR3. The V call is TRBV5-4, the J call TRBJ2-5, with D perhaps being TRBD1 or TRBD2 (6 bases each). This CDR3 has 13 residues. Trimming pared 1 base from V and 3 bases from J, leaving 7 bases between. Germline loops: CDR1 SGHNT, CDR2 YYREEE (reference sequence). In DNA, the CDR3 is TGTGCCAGCAGCTTGAGGGGGGAAGAGACCCAGTACTTC. Translation gives CASSLRGEETQYF.

The chain employs TRBV5-6 and TRBJ2-7; 13 nucleotides agree with TRBD2. Germline values: CDR1 SGHDT, CDR2 YYEEEE. The junction had 7 bases not matched to a gene; V was cut back by 4 bases and J by 12 bases. This CDR3 comprises 13 residues. The DNA of the CDR3 is TGTGCCAGCAGCGCACTAGCGGGAGGGCCTCGGTACTTC. Protein: CASSALAGGPRYF.

V gene TRBV20-1 combines with J gene TRBJ2-1, with unresolved D. Germline V CDR1 and CDR2: DFQATT, SNEGSKA (reference sequence). V lost 7 bases to trimming and J lost 9 bases, with 13 bases between them. This CDR3 is 11 amino acids long. This chain's CDR3 is CSVPLPGEQFF. CDR3 DNA: TGCAGTGTCCCGCTCCCGGGTGAGCAGTTCTTC.

CDR3 bases: TGTGCCAGCAGCTTGCGAGGCGGAAACACCATATATTTT. It encodes CASSLRGGNTIYF. The genes are TRBV5-6 and TRBJ1-3; D unresolved. The CDR3 length is 13 residues. CDR1 is SGHDT and CDR2 is YYEEEE in the germline V gene. Deletions cut 1 base from V and 4 bases from J, with 6 bases between.

CDR3 in DNA: TGTGCCAGTAGTTCAGGGGGTCACCTCCAAGAGACCCAGTACTTC. As protein: CASSSGGHLQETQYF. This chain uses TRBV19 with TRBJ2-5; 7 positions agree with TRBD1. The CDR3 is made up of 15 amino acids. The germline gives CDR1 LNHDA, CDR2 SQIVND (reference sequence). The junction had 7 bases not matched to a gene; V was cut back by 5 bases and J by 1 base.

This rearrangement joins TRBV7-2 to TRBJ2-5; unclear D gene. V gave up 2 bases and J gave up 5 bases, with 12 bases separating them. CDR1 is SGHTA, CDR2 FQGNSA, per germline. CDR3 length: 14 amino acids. The CDR3 sequence is CASSLMAEFETQYF. CDR3 bases: TGTGCCAGCAGCTTAATGGCGGAGTTCGAGACCCAGTACTTC. Variable domain in full (rest from reference TRBV7-2 and TRBJ2-5): GAGVSQSPSNKVTEKGKDVELRCDPISGHTALYWYRQSLGQGLEFLIYFQGNSAPDKSGLPSDRFSAERTGGSVSTLTIQRTQQEDSAVYLCASSLMAEFETQYFGPGTRLLVL.

The chain recombines TRBV18 with TRBJ1-1; D is unclear. The germline V gene encodes CDR1 KGHSH and CDR2 LQKENI. The ends were cut back, 3 bases at V and 2 bases at J, with 28 bases in the middle. This CDR3 has 20 residues. This chain's CDR3 is CASSPTRTVSITGSNTEAFF. CDR3 bases: TGTGCCAGCTCACCCACTCGGACGGTATCTATCACGGGGTCCAACACTGAAGCTTTCTTT.